This TCR beta chain was observed in a study of blood T cells in healthy people across ages. Primed by a sample-barcoded 5' primer and a J-beta primer mix, a second PCR proceeded for about 7 to 11 cycles. In TCRdb, the 5' RACE reads were re-called with MiXCR into one record per CDR3 protein. The sample shows 700,000 to 950,000 distinct CDR3 sequences, 55% to 70% of them seen only once. CDR3 length equals 13 residues. The V segment lost 6 bases and the J segment 3 bases; nucleotides outside the gene matches: 4. Sequencing input: blood. The sequence derives from a young man in good health. This chain uses TRBV12-3 or TRBV12-4 with TRBJ2-5; 7 nucleotides line up with TRBD2. The CDR3 loop is CASRMGGEETQYF. CDR3 sequence (DNA): TGTGCCAGCAGGATGGGGGGGGAAGAGACCCAGTACTTC.